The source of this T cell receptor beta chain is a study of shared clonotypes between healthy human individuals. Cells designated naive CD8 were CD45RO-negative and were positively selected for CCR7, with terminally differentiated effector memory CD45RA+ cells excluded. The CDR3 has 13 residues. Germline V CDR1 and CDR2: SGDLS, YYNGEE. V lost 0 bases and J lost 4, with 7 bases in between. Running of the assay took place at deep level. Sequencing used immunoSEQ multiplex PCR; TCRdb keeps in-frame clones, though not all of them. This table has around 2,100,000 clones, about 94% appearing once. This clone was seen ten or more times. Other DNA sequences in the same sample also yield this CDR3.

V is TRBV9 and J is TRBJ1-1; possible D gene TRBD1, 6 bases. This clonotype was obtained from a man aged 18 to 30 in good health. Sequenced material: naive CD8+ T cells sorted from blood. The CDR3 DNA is TGTGCCAGCAGCGTAGGGGGGGCCACTGAAGCTTTCTTT. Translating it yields CASSVGGATEAFF.